These T cell receptor beta chains were read from a single sample in a study of shared clonotypes between healthy human individuals. Data came from immunoSEQ multiplex PCR; TCRdb stores just in-frame clones and leaves some out. The sample has approximately 1.1 million clones; approximately 80% are singletons. Material: memory CD4+ T cells from PBMCs. The receptors here all came from a man aged 18-30 years in good health. Some clones in this sample may be carry-over from other donors' samples. Each CDR3 is given with its conserved first and last residue. The D gene is left open where the match is weak. Size tells how often a clone was seen (once, few, many) or the class of an expanded clone, and some rows leave it out.

TRBV11-3	TRBJ2-1	few	TRBD2	CASSTGTSLFNEQFF	TGTGCCAGCAGCACCGGGACTAGTTTGTTCAATGAGCAGTTCTTC
TRBV6-6	TRBJ2-7	.	.	CASSYSRVPNEQYF	TGTGCCAGCAGTTACTCGAGGGTTCCGAACGAGCAGTACTTC
TRBV30	TRBJ2-5	many	.	CAWSSGRSEETQYF	TGTGCCTGGAGTTCGGGCAGATCCGAAGAGACCCAGTACTTC
TRBV7-9	TRBJ1-2	.	TRBD1	CASSRGTAPNYGYTF	TGTGCCAGCAGCCGGGGGACAGCCCCGAACTATGGCTACACCTTC
TRBV20-1	TRBJ2-7	.	.	CSARILYEQYF	TGCAGTGCTAGGATCCTCTACGAGCAGTACTTC
TRBV1	TRBJ1-2	many	.	CTSSPLQGDNYGYTF	TGCACCAGCAGCCCCTTACAGGGTGACAACTATGGCTACACCTTC
TRBV5-1	TRBJ2-5	.	TRBD1	CASSLQGAGETQYF	TGCGCCAGCAGCCTACAGGGGGCTGGGGAGACCCAGTACTTC
TRBV5-1	TRBJ2-7	.	.	CASSLDNPGNEQYF	TGCGCCAGCAGCTTGGACAATCCGGGTAACGAGCAGTACTTC
TRBV19	TRBJ1-5	.	.	CASSRALSNGNQPQHF	TGTGCCAGTAGCAGGGCCCTGAGCAATGGGAATCAGCCCCAGCATTTT
TRBV27	TRBJ2-1	.	TRBD2	CASSLGLAGVNEQFF	TGTGCCAGCAGCCTGGGACTAGCGGGAGTCAATGAGCAGTTCTTC
TRBV9	TRBJ2-3	.	.	CASSVSVADTQYF	TGTGCCAGCAGCGTATCCGTGGCAGATACGCAGTATTTT
TRBV5-1	TRBJ2-5	.	.	CASSLGVAMGQETQYF	TGCGCCAGCAGCTTGGGGGTAGCCATGGGTCAAGAGACCCAGTACTTC
TRBV6-6	TRBJ1-1	.	TRBD1	CASSYSGQGLTEAFF	TGTGCCAGCAGTTACTCGGGACAGGGGTTGACTGAAGCTTTCTTT
TRBV5-4	TRBJ2-3	once	TRBD2	CASSGASGEGDTQYF	TGTGCCAGCAGCGGGGCTAGCGGGGAGGGAGATACGCAGTATTTT
TRBV5-8	TRBJ2-1	few	.	CASVRRVYNEQFF	TGTGCCAGCGTTCGCAGGGTCTACAATGAGCAGTTCTTC
TRBV28	TRBJ1-5	.	.	CASSPPQSFNQPQHF	TGTGCCAGCAGCCCCCCCCAGTCTTTTAATCAGCCCCAGCATTTT
TRBV10-3	TRBJ2-7	.	TRBD1	CAISGWEDRGLSYEQYF	TGTGCCATCAGTGGGTGGGAGGACAGGGGGCTTTCCTACGAGCAGTACTTC
TRBV9	TRBJ2-5	.	TRBD1	CASSSETGGFETQYF	TGTGCCAGCAGCTCGGAGACAGGGGGTTTTGAGACCCAGTACTTC
TRBV5-4	TRBJ2-6	.	.	CASSSLSGGANVLTF	TGTGCCAGCAGCTCGTTGTCGGGTGGGGCCAACGTCCTGACTTTC
TRBV19	TRBJ2-3	.	TRBD2	CASSKTSGRTDTQYF	TGTGCCAGTAGTAAGACTAGCGGGAGAACAGATACGCAGTATTTT
TRBV5-8	TRBJ2-7	.	TRBD1	CASSLVGSGQAYEQYF	TGTGCCAGCAGCTTGGTAGGGTCGGGACAGGCCTACGAGCAGTACTTC
TRBV4-2	TRBJ1-2	once	TRBD1	CASSQTGTGGIGYTF	TGTGCCAGCAGCCAGACCGGGACAGGGGGCATCGGCTACACCTTC
TRBV7-2	TRBJ2-1	.	.	CASSFTAYNEQFF	TGTGCCAGCAGCTTCACCGCGTACAATGAGCAGTTCTTC
TRBV15	TRBJ1-2	.	.	CATSRAWGSPDGYTF	TGTGCCACCAGCAGGGCGTGGGGGTCACCAGATGGCTACACCTTC
TRBV7-2	TRBJ2-3	.	TRBD2	CASSLRRASGRLGADTQYF	TGTGCCAGCAGCTTAAGACGGGCTAGCGGGAGGTTGGGCGCAGATACGCAGTATTTT